This section outlines one T cell receptor beta chain sequence together with its context. Its matching antigen is unknown. The data were obtained in a study of T cell responses to AZD1222 COVID-19 vaccine. Measured with immunoSEQ multiplex PCR; TCRdb has only the in-frame clones, and not every one. Among about 130,000 clones listed, roughly 92% were seen once. The CDR3 runs to 14 residues. The V gene's germline CDR1 is SGDLS and CDR2 YYNGEE. J was trimmed by 5 bases and V by 0 bases; bases with no gene match: 2. General study points: None of the repertoires were sampled until the peak T cell response had passed. Clonal diversity may have been underestimated in mostly white British donors. Only 5 or 6 people who got AZD1222 tested seropositive at baseline.

The sequencing used peripheral blood, collected 28 days after the second AZD1222 dose. The V call is TRBV9, the J call TRBJ2-1; the match to TRBD1 covers 7 bases. The clonotype originates from an adult who received the AZD1222 COVID-19 vaccine. The CDR3 coding sequence is TGTGCCAGCAGCGTAGAGGGACAGAACAATGAGCAGTTCTTC. The encoded protein is CASSVEGQNNEQFF.